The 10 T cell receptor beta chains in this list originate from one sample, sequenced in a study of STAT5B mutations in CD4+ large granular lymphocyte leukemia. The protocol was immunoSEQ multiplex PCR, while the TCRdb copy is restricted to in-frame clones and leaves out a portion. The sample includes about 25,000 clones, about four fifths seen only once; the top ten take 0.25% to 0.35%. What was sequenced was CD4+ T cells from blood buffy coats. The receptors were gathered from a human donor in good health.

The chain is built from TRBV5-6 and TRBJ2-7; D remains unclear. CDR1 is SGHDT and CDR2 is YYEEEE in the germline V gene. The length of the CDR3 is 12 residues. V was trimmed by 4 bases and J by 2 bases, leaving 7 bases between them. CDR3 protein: CASSRSTYEQYF. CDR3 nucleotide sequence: TGTGCCAGCAGCCGCTCAACCTACGAGCAGTACTTC.

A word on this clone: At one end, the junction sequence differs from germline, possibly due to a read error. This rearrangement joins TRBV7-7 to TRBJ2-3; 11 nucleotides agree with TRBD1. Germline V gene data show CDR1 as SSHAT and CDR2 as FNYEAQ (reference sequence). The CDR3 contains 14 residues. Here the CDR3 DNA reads TGTGCTAGCAGCCGGGACAGGGGGGACGATACGCAGTATTTT. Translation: CASSRDRGDDTQYF.

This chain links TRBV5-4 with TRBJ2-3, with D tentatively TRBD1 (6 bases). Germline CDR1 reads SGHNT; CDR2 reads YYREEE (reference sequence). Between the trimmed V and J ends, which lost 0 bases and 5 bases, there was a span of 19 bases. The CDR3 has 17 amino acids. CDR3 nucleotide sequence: TGTGCCAGCAGCTTGGCCGGCAGGGGCATTGGTGGAGATACGCAGTATTTT. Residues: CASSLAGRGIGGDTQYF.

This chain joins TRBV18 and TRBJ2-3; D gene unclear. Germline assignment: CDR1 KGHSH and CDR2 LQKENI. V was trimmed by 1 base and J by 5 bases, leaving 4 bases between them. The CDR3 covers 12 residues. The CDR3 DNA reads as TGTGCCAGCTCACCACGTCGAGATACGCAGTATTTT. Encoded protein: CASSPRRDTQYF.

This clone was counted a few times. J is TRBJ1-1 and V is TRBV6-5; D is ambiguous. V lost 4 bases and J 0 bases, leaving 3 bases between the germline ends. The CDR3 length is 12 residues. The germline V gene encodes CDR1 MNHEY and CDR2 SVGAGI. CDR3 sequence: CASSSVNTEAFF. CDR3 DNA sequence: TGTGCCAGCAGTTCGGTGAACACTGAAGCTTTCTTT.

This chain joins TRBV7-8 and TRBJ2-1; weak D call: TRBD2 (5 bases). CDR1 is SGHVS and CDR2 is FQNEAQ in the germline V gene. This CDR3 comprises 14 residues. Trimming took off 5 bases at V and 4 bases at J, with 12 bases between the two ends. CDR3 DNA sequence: TGTGCCAGCAGCACAGCTGGACTGTACAATGAGCAGTTCTTC. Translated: CASSTAGLYNEQFF.

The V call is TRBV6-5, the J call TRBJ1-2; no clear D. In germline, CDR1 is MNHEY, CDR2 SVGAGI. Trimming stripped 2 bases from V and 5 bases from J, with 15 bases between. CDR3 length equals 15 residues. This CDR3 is CASSYQPTGSYGYTF. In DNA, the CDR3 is TGTGCCAGCAGTTACCAACCGACTGGGAGTTATGGCTACACCTTC.

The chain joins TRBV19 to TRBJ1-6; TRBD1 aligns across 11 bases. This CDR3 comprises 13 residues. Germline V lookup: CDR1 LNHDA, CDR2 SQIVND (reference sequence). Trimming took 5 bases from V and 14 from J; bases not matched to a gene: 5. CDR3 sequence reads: CASSSGTGGSLHF. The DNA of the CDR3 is TGTGCCAGTAGTTCCGGGACAGGGGGATCCCTCCACTTT.

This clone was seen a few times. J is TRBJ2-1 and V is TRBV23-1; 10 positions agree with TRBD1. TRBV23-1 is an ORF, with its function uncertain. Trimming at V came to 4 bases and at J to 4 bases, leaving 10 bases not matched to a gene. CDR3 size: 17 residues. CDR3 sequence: CASSPVTDRGLYNEQFF. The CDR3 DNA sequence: TGCGCCAGCAGTCCGGTGACCGACAGGGGGCTTTACAATGAGCAGTTCTTC.

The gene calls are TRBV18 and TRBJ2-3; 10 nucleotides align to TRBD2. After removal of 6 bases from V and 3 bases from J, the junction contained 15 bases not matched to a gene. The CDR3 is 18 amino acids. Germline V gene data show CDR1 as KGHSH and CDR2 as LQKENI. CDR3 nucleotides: TGTGCCAGCTCGTCAAACCGCGCCGGGACTAGCGTGACAGATACGCAGTATTTT. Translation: CASSSNRAGTSVTDTQYF.